Shown below are 27 T cell receptor beta chains from a single sample sequenced in a study of CD8 T cells in Susac syndrome. Reverse transcription of about 0.45 to 1 ug RNA was performed with random hexamers. Each CDR3 protein is one row after TCRdb ran MiXCR on the immunoSEQ multiplex PCR reads. The sample carries 75,000 to 80,000 distinct CDR3 sequences, around 94% recorded once. The sample consisted of CD8+ T cells from PBMCs. Receptors originate from a human donor with Susac syndrome.

The CDR3 spells CARSLRLPPRDTQYF. DNA of the CDR3: TGTGCCAGAAGCCTCCGGTTGCCCCCGCGGGATACGCAGTATTTT. The chain is built from TRBV5-3 and TRBJ2-3; no firm D call. TRBV5-3 is marked as an open reading frame, function uncertain. There are 15 residues in the CDR3. V lost 4 bases and J lost 6, with 18 bases in between.

The chain is built from TRBV3-1 and TRBJ2-3; D may be TRBD1 (6 bases). Germline V CDR1 and CDR2: LGHDT, YNNKEL (reference sequence). With 5 bases removed from V and 1 base from J, the gap between germline ends came to 19 bases. The CDR3 consists of 17 residues. For the CDR3, the DNA is TGTGCCAGCAGCGGTACCCGGATACAGGGCCGCACAGATACGCAGTATTTT. It is translated as CASSGTRIQGRTDTQYF.

The chain links TRBV7-8 to TRBJ1-2; no firm D call. This CDR3 contains 11 residues. The V end lost 4 bases, the J end lost 7 bases, and 7 bases lay between the germline ends. Germline assignment: CDR1 SGHVS and CDR2 FQNEAQ. The CDR3 nucleotides are TGTGCCAGCAGCTCGTACGGTGGCTACACCTTC. This encodes CASSSYGGYTF.

The V call is TRBV9, the J call TRBJ1-6, with D unresolved. The germline gives CDR1 SGDLS, CDR2 YYNGEE. Between the trimmed V and J ends, which lost 2 bases and 7 bases, there was a span of 7 bases. The CDR3 runs to 13 residues. The CDR3 sequence: CASSVMGNSPLHF. In nucleotides, the CDR3 is TGTGCCAGCAGCGTCATGGGGAATTCACCCCTCCACTTT.

The chain combines TRBV9 with TRBJ2-7; D uncertain. Between the trimmed V and J ends, which lost 4 bases and 0 bases, there was a span of 26 bases. Germline V lookup: CDR1 SGDLS, CDR2 YYNGEE. The CDR3 covers 19 residues. CDR3 sequence: CASSPDGLGTDSSSYEQYF. DNA for the CDR3: TGTGCCAGCAGCCCAGACGGTTTGGGAACGGATTCGAGCTCCTACGAGCAGTACTTC.

The V call is TRBV7-9, the J call TRBJ2-1, with D tentatively TRBD1 (5 bases). CDR3 length: 14 residues. The germline gives CDR1 SEHNR, CDR2 FQNEAQ (reference sequence). V was cut by 3 bases and J by 7 bases, with 13 bases left in between. The CDR3 sequence is CASSLEGAKNEQFF. The CDR3 DNA is TGTGCCAGCAGCTTGGAAGGGGCGAAAAATGAGCAGTTCTTC.

This clonotype occurred a few times. The chain couples TRBV7-2 to TRBJ1-1; D unresolved. CDR1 SGHTA and CDR2 FQGNSA come from the germline V gene. V lost 0 bases to trimming and J lost 6 bases, with 2 bases between them. The CDR3 extends over 11 amino acids. The CDR3 is CASSLAPEAFF. Here the CDR3 DNA reads TGTGCCAGCAGCTTAGCGCCTGAAGCTTTCTTT.

The J gene is TRBJ2-1, the V gene TRBV20-1, with TRBD2 matching over 8 bases. The CDR3 covers 15 residues. Germline V gene sequence: CDR1 DFQATT, CDR2 SNEGSKA (reference sequence). Unmatched junction bases numbered 13, after V lost 6 bases and J lost 6 bases. CDR3 nucleotide sequence: TGCAGTGCCCAGTTCCGGAGGGGACTAGTCAATGAGCAGTTCTTC. Residues: CSAQFRRGLVNEQFF.

The gene calls are TRBV7-9 and TRBJ1-1; the D is unclear. The CDR3 contains 12 residues. Germline assignment: CDR1 SEHNR and CDR2 FQNEAQ (reference sequence). Deletions cut 2 bases from V and 7 bases from J, with 8 bases between. CDR3 in amino acids: CASSLNSDEAFF. CDR3 DNA sequence: TGTGCCAGCAGCTTAAACAGTGATGAAGCTTTCTTT. The full variable domain, completed using reference TRBV7-9 and TRBJ1-1, is DTGVSQNPRHKITKRGQNVTFRCDPISEHNRLYWYRQTLGQGPEFLTYFQNEAQLEKSRLLSDRFSAERPKGSFSTLEIQRTEQGDSAMYLCASSLNSDEAFFGQGTRLTVV.

This chain uses TRBV29-1 with TRBJ1-1, with TRBD1 matching over 7 bases. The CDR3 extends over 12 amino acids. Germline V gene data show CDR1 as SQVTM and CDR2 as ANQGSEA. The V segment lost 5 bases and the J segment 5 bases; nucleotides outside the gene matches: 5. The CDR3 region has the DNA TGCAGCGTTCCAACAGGGGCGACTGAAGCTTTCTTT. Its protein product is CSVPTGATEAFF.

The chain joins TRBV10-3 to TRBJ2-5, with TRBD1 identical over 7 bases. This CDR3 has 16 amino acids. In germline, CDR1 is ENHRY, CDR2 SYGVKD. Trimming removed 0 bases from V and 2 bases from J; junction bases left unmatched: 6. CDR3: CAISESGDRRQETQYF. CDR3 bases: TGTGCCATCAGTGAGTCCGGGGACAGACGTCAAGAGACCCAGTACTTC.

This clonotype occurred once. The chain recombines TRBV29-1 with TRBJ1-2; D is uncertain. Per the germline V gene, CDR1 is SQVTM and CDR2 is ANQGSEA. V shed 0 bases and J shed 7 bases, with 9 bases lying between them. The CDR3 is made up of 12 amino acids. As DNA, the CDR3 is TGCAGCGTTGAAGATGGGGATGGTGGCTACACCTTC. Translation gives CSVEDGDGGYTF.

The genes are TRBV12-3 or TRBV12-4 and TRBJ2-3; D is unresolved. The CDR3 sequence is 13 residues long. The V end was cut by 5 bases, the J end by 1 base, with 7 bases between. CDR3 sequence (DNA): TGTGCCAGCAGTCCCTGGGGCACAGATACGCAGTATTTT. This encodes CASSPWGTDTQYF.

The chain couples TRBV6-5 to TRBJ2-7, with D possibly being TRBD1 (5 bases). Germline CDR1 is MNHEY and CDR2 is SVGAGI. V lost 0 bases and J lost 2, with 11 bases in between. CDR3 size: 15 residues. Written as DNA, the CDR3 is TGTGCCAGCAGTTACTCTCGGCAGGGTACCTACGAGCAGTACTTC. As protein: CASSYSRQGTYEQYF.

This sequence joins TRBV7-8 and TRBJ2-7, with D possibly being TRBD2 (6 bases). The CDR3 contains 15 residues. Germline lookup yields CDR1 SGHVS and CDR2 FQNEAQ. Trimming took 6 bases from V and 0 from J, leaving 15 bases between them. Here the CDR3 DNA reads TGTGCCAGCAGGTGGGAGGCCGGCAACTCCTACGAGCAGTACTTC. Translation gives CASRWEAGNSYEQYF. Full variable domain (remainder filled in from reference TRBV7-8 and TRBJ2-7): GAGVSQSPRYKVAKRGQDVALRCDPISGHVSLFWYQQALGQGPEFLTYFQNEAQLDKSGLPSDRFFAERPEGSVSTLKIQRTQQEDSAVYLCASRWEAGNSYEQYFGPGTRLTVT.

This clonotype was seen a single time. The rearrangement links TRBV19 to TRBJ2-2; 8 positions agree with TRBD1. Germline V gene lookup returns CDR1 LNHDA and CDR2 SQIVND (reference sequence). V lost 4 bases, J lost 7 bases, and 2 bases stayed unmatched. This CDR3 comprises 13 residues. Here the CDR3 reads CASSTGGGGELFF. As DNA, the CDR3 is TGTGCCAGTAGTACAGGGGGCGGCGGGGAGCTGTTTTTT.

The chain employs TRBV7-8 and TRBJ2-1; 7 bases fit TRBD2. Germline CDR1 SGHVS, CDR2 FQNEAQ. After removal of 7 bases from V and 10 bases from J, the junction contained 7 bases not matched to a gene. CDR3 length: 12 amino acids. The CDR3 region is CASNQGLREQFF. CDR3 nucleotides: TGTGCCAGCAACCAGGGACTACGCGAGCAGTTCTTC.

The V and J genes are TRBV5-1 and TRBJ2-6; D unclear. CDR1 is SGHRS, CDR2 YFSETQ, per germline. The CDR3 length is 12 residues. V gave up 5 bases and J gave up 2 bases, with 2 bases separating them. The CDR3 here is CASRAGANVLTF. The CDR3 nucleotides are TGCGCCAGCAGGGCTGGGGCCAACGTCCTGACTTTC.

The chain carries TRBV7-9 and TRBJ2-3; 7 nucleotides align to TRBD2. The J segment lost 0 bases and the V segment lost 8 bases, leaving 2 bases of the junction unmatched. The germline V gene encodes CDR1 SEHNR and CDR2 FQNEAQ (reference sequence). The CDR3 spans 13 residues. The CDR3 here is CASGRGSTDTQYF. CDR3 DNA sequence: TGTGCCAGCGGGCGGGGGAGCACAGATACGCAGTATTTT.

V usage is TRBV18 and J usage is TRBJ2-1; D gene ambiguous. In germline, CDR1 is KGHSH, CDR2 LQKENI. Trimming cost V 0 bases and J 3 bases, with 3 bases left between them. The CDR3 has 13 residues. CDR3 in amino acids: CASSPPDYNEQFF. The CDR3 coding sequence is TGTGCCAGCTCACCACCAGACTACAATGAGCAGTTCTTC.

The rearrangement uses TRBV29-1 and TRBJ2-3, with 14 bases fitting TRBD2. J was trimmed by 4 bases and V by 7 bases; bases with no gene match: 7. The CDR3 consists of 15 residues. From germline, CDR1 is SQVTM and CDR2 ANQGSEA. This CDR3 reads CSGRQTSGGADTQYF. The CDR3 nucleotides are TGCAGCGGACGACAGACTAGCGGGGGGGCAGATACGCAGTATTTT.

The rearrangement links TRBV27 to TRBJ1-6; no definite D call. Germline CDR1 reads MNHEY; CDR2 reads SMNVEV (reference sequence). Trimming took 5 bases from V and 7 from J, leaving 15 bases between them. CDR3 length: 15 residues. The CDR3 DNA reads as TGTGCCAGCAGTCCAAGAGGACGGGAGAATTCACCCCTCCACTTT. Encoded protein: CASSPRGRENSPLHF.

This clonotype was seen a single time. V is TRBV20-1 and J is TRBJ1-1; 8 bases agree with TRBD1. This CDR3 comprises 13 residues. Trimming at V came to 3 bases and at J to 5 bases, leaving 5 bases not matched to a gene. Germline V CDR1 and CDR2: DFQATT, SNEGSKA (reference sequence). The CDR3 sequence is CSARDRVLTEAFF. CDR3 DNA: TGCAGTGCTAGGGACAGGGTTTTAACTGAAGCTTTCTTT.

In nucleotides, the CDR3 is TGCGCCAGTACCCAGGGAAGAAGTGAAGCTTTCTTT. Amino acid sequence: CASTQGRSEAFF. This chain uses TRBV5-1 with TRBJ1-1, with D tentatively TRBD1 (5 bases). This CDR3 is built from 12 residues. Trimming pared 8 bases from V and 7 bases from J, leaving 15 bases between. The germline CDR1 and CDR2 sequences are SGHRS and YFSETQ.

The V call is TRBV12-3 or TRBV12-4, the J call TRBJ2-3; TRBD2 matches 7 bases. The CDR3 totals 16 residues. The ends lost 7 bases at V and 1 base at J; junction bases unmatched: 11. The CDR3 bases are TGTGCCAGCACAGGAAGGGCCCGGGGGGGCACAGATACGCAGTATTTT. Amino acid sequence: CASTGRARGGTDTQYF.

The chain is built from TRBV28 and TRBJ2-2, with D possibly matching TRBD2 (6 bases). Germline V gene lookup returns CDR1 MDHEN and CDR2 SYDVKM. CDR3 length: 15 amino acids. V gave up 2 bases and J gave up 5 bases, with 12 bases separating them. CDR3 sequence (DNA): TGTGCCAGCAGTTTAGTTTTTCGGGGGACCGGGGAGCTGTTTTTT. This translates into CASSLVFRGTGELFF.

The chain employs TRBV27 and TRBJ2-1, with D possibly TRBD1 on 6 matching bases. V dropped 5 bases and J dropped 2 bases, with 25 bases sitting between them. The CDR3 is made up of 19 amino acids. The germline V gene has CDR1 MNHEY and CDR2 SMNVEV (reference sequence). The CDR3 loop reads CASSIGGEPIYSTYNEQFF. CDR3 DNA: TGTGCCAGCAGTATAGGGGGAGAGCCGATATATTCTACCTACAATGAGCAGTTCTTC.